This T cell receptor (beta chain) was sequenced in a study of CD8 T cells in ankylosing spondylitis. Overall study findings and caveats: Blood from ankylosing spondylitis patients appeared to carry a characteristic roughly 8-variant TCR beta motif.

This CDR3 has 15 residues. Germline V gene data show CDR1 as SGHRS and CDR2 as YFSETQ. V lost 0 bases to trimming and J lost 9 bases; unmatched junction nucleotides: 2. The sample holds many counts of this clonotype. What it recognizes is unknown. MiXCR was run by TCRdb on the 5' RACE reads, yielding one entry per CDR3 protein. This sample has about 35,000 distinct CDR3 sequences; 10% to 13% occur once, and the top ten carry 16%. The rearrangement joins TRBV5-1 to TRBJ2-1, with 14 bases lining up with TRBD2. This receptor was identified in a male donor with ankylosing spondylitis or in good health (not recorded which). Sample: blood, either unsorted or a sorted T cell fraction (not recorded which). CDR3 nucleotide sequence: TGCGCCAGCAGCTTGGGGGGACTAGCGGGAGTTGAGCAGTTCTTC. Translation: CASSLGGLAGVEQFF.